This T cell receptor (beta chain) was sequenced during a study of T cell clones after liver transplantation. Study conclusions and caveats: Migration into the graft, not deletion, may explain lost graft donor-reactive T cells. Low donor cell numbers restricted donor-reactive repertoire measurement in a couple of subjects.

Only a few counts were recorded for this clone. Its target is unknown. Thawed unstimulated PBMCs were FACS-sorted by CD3, CD4 and CD8 into two populations. Data came from immunoSEQ multiplex PCR; TCRdb stores just in-frame clones and leaves some out. The profile covers around 60,000 clones, with 60% to 80% appearing a single time and 14% to 15% taken by the ten largest. In germline, CDR1 is MGHRA, CDR2 YSYEKL. Germline trimming cut 5 bases from V and 2 bases from J; bases unmatched to any gene: 6. The length of the CDR3 is 15 residues. The clonotype originates from a human donor who received a liver transplant. The sequencing here drew on CD4+ T cells from blood, taken before liver transplant. The genes are TRBV4-1 and TRBJ1-3; 7 bases are shared with TRBD1. The CDR3 DNA follows: TGCGCCAGCAGCATAGACAGGGCACCTGGAAACACCATATATTTT. Its protein is CASSIDRAPGNTIYF.